A few counts support the clone carrying this TCR beta chain. Its target is unknown. V shed 5 bases and J shed 10 bases, with 11 bases lying between them. The germline V gene has CDR1 MNHNY and CDR2 SVGAGI (reference sequence). The CDR3 has 11 residues. Combining a sample-barcoded 5' primer with a J-beta primer mix, a second PCR ran for 7 to 11 cycles. Every sample gave at least 2.5 million paired-end reads containing CDR3. MiXCR was run by TCRdb on the 5' RACE reads, yielding one entry per CDR3 protein. The repertoire holds around 850,000 distinct CDR3 sequences, with around 36% as singletons. This specimen comes from a study of blood T cells in healthy people across ages. The people who gave samples were healthy Caucasians from Russia, aged roughly 6 to 100. Broader study findings: TCR beta diversity tracked closely with naive T cell percentage.

The source material was blood. The genes are TRBV6-6 and TRBJ1-1; tentative D call: TRBD1 (5 bases). The clonotype comes from a young man in good health. For the CDR3, the DNA is TGTGCCAGCAGTCTGGGACGTTTAGCTTTCTTT. Protein: CASSLGRLAFF.